The sequence of this TCR beta chain was determined in a study of cytomegalovirus exposure and HLA in healthy donors. The study, taken as a whole, reports: Donor immune exposure was known only as CMV serostatus. The study put 150 or so TCR beta chains on its list as cytomegalovirus-associated. A few V segments could not be told apart, such as TRBV6-2 and TRBV6-3, and were left out. Most TCR beta V segments were productive about 90% or about 30% of the time in an earlier analysis.

The primer mix had 60 Vbeta and 13 Jbeta primers. Using immunoSEQ multiplex PCR, the repertoire was profiled, and TCRdb retains in-frame clones only, with some absent. The data hold 150,000 to 200,000 clones, with approximately 80% observed a single time. The CDR3 totals 19 residues. Germline CDR1 reads SGHTS; CDR2 reads YDEGEE. The ends lost 1 base at V and 4 bases at J; junction bases unmatched: 17. Comment on this clone: Its antigen remains unidentified.

This TCR was sampled from a man aged 18 to 30 in good health and CMV-seronegative. Material for sequencing was PBMCs. The chain uses TRBV5-8 and TRBJ2-1; TRBD1 agrees at 7 bases. The CDR3 coding sequence is TGTGCCAGCAGCTTGACCGGTGCAGGGGGTAGGGTCAGATACAATGAGCAGTTCTTC. Amino acid sequence: CASSLTGAGGRVRYNEQFF.